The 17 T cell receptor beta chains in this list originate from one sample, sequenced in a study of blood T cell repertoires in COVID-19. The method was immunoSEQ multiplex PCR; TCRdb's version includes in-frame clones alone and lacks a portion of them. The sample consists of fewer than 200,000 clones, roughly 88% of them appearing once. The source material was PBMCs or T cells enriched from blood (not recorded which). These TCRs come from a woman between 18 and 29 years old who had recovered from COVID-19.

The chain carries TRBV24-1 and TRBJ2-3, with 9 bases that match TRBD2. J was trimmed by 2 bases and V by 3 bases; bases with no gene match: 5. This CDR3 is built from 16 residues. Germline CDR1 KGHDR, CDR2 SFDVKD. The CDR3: CATSDPTGLATDTQYF. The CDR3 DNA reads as TGTGCCACCAGTGATCCCACGGGACTAGCCACAGATACGCAGTATTTT.

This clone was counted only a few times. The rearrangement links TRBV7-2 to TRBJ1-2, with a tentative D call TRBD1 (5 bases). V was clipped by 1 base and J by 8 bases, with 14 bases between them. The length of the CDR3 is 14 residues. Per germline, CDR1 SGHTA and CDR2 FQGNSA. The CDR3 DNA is TGTGCCAGCAGCTTAGGTGGCAGGGTAGAAGGCTACACCTTC. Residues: CASSLGGRVEGYTF.

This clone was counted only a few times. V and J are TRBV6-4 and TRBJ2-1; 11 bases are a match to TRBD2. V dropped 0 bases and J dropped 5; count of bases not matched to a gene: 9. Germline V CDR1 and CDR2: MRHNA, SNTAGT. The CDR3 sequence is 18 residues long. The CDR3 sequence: CASSDSSSGGSENNEQFF. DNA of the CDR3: TGTGCCAGCAGTGACTCCTCTAGCGGGGGGAGTGAGAACAATGAGCAGTTCTTC.

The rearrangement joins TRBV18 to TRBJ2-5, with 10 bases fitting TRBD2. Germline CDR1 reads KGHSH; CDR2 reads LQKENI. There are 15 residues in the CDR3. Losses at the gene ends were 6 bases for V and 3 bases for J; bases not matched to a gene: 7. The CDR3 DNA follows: TGTGCCAGCTCCCCCGCCCTAGCGGGGGAAGAGACCCAGTACTTC. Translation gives CASSPALAGEETQYF.

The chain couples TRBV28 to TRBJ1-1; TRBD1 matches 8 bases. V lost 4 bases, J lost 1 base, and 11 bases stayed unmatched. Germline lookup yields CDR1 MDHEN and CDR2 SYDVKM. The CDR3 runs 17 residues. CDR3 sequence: CASSSLRQGSQNTEAFF. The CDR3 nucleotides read TGTGCCAGCAGTTCCTTACGACAGGGGTCGCAGAACACTGAAGCTTTCTTT.

The DNA for the CDR3 is TGTGCCAGCAGTCAGTGGGGATGGACTGGGGAGACCCAGTACTTC. It encodes CASSQWGWTGETQYF. The V gene is TRBV9, the J gene TRBJ2-5, with D possibly being TRBD2 (5 bases). Germline V gene data show CDR1 as SGDLS and CDR2 as YYNGEE. V was cut by 5 bases and J by 5 bases, with 19 bases left in between. The length of the CDR3 is 15 residues.

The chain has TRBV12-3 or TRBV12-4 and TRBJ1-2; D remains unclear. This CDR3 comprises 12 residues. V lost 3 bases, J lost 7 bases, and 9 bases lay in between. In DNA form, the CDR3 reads TGTGCCAGCAGTTTTGGAGCGGGTGGCTACACCTTC. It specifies CASSFGAGGYTF.

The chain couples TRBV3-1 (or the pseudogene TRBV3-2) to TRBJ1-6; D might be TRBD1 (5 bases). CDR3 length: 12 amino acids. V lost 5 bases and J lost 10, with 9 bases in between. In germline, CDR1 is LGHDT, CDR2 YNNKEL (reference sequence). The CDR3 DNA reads TGTGCCAGCAGCTTCAGGGTGTCACCCCTCCACTTT. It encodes CASSFRVSPLHF.

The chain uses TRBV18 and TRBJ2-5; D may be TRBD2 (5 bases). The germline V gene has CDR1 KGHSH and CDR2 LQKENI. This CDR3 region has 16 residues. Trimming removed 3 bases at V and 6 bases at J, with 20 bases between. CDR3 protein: CASSPIDGREKKTQYF. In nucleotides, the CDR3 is TGTGCCAGCTCACCGATTGATGGGAGAGAGAAAAAGACCCAGTACTTC.

In nucleotides, the CDR3 is TGTGCCAGCAGCTTGTGGGGGGATAAGTATGAAAAACTGTTTTTT. It encodes CASSLWGDKYEKLFF. The V and J genes are TRBV7-2 and TRBJ1-4, with D tentatively TRBD1 (5 bases). Per the germline V gene, CDR1 is SGHTA and CDR2 is FQGNSA. Trimming took 3 bases from V and 6 from J, leaving 14 bases between them. This CDR3 comprises 15 residues.

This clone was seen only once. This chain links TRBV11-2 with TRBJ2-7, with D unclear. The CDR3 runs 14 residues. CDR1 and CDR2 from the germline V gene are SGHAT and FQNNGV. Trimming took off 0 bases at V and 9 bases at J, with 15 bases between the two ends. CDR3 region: CASSLDGLKWAQYF. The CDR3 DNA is TGTGCCAGCAGCTTAGACGGCCTAAAATGGGCGCAGTACTTC.

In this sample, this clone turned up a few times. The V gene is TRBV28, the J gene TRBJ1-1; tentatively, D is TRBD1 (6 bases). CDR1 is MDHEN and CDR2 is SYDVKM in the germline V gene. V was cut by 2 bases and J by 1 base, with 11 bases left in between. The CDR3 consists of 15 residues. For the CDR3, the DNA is TGTGCCAGCAGTTTAGGTGGGGGACAGAACACTGAAGCTTTCTTT. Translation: CASSLGGGQNTEAFF.

Here the CDR3 reads CASSYGQDNEQFF. The CDR3 DNA sequence: TGCGCCAGCAGCTACGGACAGGACAATGAGCAGTTCTTC. The chain carries TRBV5-1 and TRBJ2-1, with TRBD1 identical over 7 bases. This CDR3 has 13 amino acids. CDR1 and CDR2 from the germline V gene are SGHRS and YFSETQ. V lost 3 bases, J lost 5 bases, and 2 bases stayed unmatched.

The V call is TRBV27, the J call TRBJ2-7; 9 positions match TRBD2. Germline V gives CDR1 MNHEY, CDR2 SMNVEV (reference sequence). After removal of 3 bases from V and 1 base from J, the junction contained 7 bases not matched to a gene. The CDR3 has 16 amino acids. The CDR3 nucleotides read TGTGCCAGCAGTTTTACGGGGGGACTAGCATCCTACGAGCAGTACTTC. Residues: CASSFTGGLASYEQYF.

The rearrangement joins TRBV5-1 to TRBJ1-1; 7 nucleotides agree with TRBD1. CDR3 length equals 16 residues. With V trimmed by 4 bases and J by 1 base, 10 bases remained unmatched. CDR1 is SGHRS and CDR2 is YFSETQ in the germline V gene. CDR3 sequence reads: CASSLGPDRPNTEAFF. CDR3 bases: TGCGCCAGCAGCCTGGGGCCGGACAGGCCGAACACTGAAGCTTTCTTT.

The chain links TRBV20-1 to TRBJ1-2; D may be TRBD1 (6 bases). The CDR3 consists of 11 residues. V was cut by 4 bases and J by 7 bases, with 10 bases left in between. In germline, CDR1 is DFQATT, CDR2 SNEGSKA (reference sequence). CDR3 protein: CSAKGVGGYTF. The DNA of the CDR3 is TGCAGTGCTAAGGGGGTTGGTGGCTACACCTTC.

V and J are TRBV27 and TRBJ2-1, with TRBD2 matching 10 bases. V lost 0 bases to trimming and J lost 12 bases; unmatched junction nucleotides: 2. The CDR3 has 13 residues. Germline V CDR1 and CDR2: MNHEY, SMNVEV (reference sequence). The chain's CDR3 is CASSLSSGRGQFF. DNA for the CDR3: TGTGCCAGCAGTTTATCCAGCGGGAGGGGGCAGTTCTTC.